These T cell receptor beta chains were read from a single sample in a study of cytotoxic CD8 clonotypes in ibrutinib-treated CLL. TCRdb's table, derived via immunoSEQ multiplex PCR, lists solely in-frame clones and lacks some. The repertoire includes 150,000 to 200,000 clones, more than 70% of them detected once, and about 3% sits in the top ten. Sequencing used PBMCs, obtained at disease progression, from a patient treated with ibrutinib. The origin of the receptors is a human donor with chronic lymphocytic leukemia. CDR3s leave out the opening cysteine and the closing phenylalanine or tryptophan. Each record gives: CDR3 protein, V gene, J gene, clone size. Size tells how often a clone was seen (once, few, many) or the class of an expanded clone, and some rows leave it out.

CDR3aa: ASSGTAYEQY; v_gene: TRBV5-1; j_gene: TRBJ2-7; abundance: NA
CDR3aa: ASSDRWSTDTQY; v_gene: TRBV6-5; j_gene: TRBJ2-3; abundance: NA
CDR3aa: ASSLVLAGVYEQY; v_gene: TRBV7-9; j_gene: TRBJ2-7; abundance: NA
CDR3aa: ASSLQAGGSTDTQY; v_gene: TRBV5-1; j_gene: TRBJ2-3; abundance: NA
CDR3aa: ASSLYRGQGKY; v_gene: TRBV27; j_gene: TRBJ2-7; abundance: NA
CDR3aa: ASSIGQVDQPQH; v_gene: TRBV19; j_gene: TRBJ1-5; abundance: NA
CDR3aa: ATGRGYGYT; v_gene: TRBV5-5; j_gene: TRBJ1-2; abundance: few
CDR3aa: ASSLGVLGQRNSEQY; v_gene: TRBV5-1; j_gene: TRBJ2-7; abundance: NA
CDR3aa: ASSLRAANYGYT; v_gene: TRBV7-2; j_gene: TRBJ1-2; abundance: NA
CDR3aa: ASEPESGNTIY; v_gene: TRBV10-2; j_gene: TRBJ1-3; abundance: many
CDR3aa: ASSFQTAYEQY; v_gene: TRBV11-3; j_gene: TRBJ2-7; abundance: once
CDR3aa: ASRRGVGATNEKLF; v_gene: TRBV5-1; j_gene: TRBJ1-4; abundance: NA
CDR3aa: ASSDLGGGYGYT; v_gene: TRBV7-9; j_gene: TRBJ1-2; abundance: once
CDR3aa: ASSLHHTEAF; v_gene: TRBV11-3; j_gene: TRBJ1-1; abundance: NA
CDR3aa: ASTNGDGGTEAF; v_gene: TRBV5-1; j_gene: TRBJ1-1; abundance: NA
CDR3aa: AISNRGGNNEQF; v_gene: TRBV10-3; j_gene: TRBJ2-1; abundance: NA
CDR3aa: ASSARTAVDSYGYT; v_gene: TRBV2; j_gene: TRBJ1-2; abundance: NA
CDR3aa: ASSLAMGQGNEQF; v_gene: TRBV5-4; j_gene: TRBJ2-1; abundance: NA
CDR3aa: ASSSSGPYEQY; v_gene: TRBV6-5; j_gene: TRBJ2-7; abundance: NA
CDR3aa: ASSYSRLDADTQY; v_gene: TRBV6-6; j_gene: TRBJ2-3; abundance: NA
CDR3aa: ASSSPTGQAHGYT; v_gene: TRBV6-5; j_gene: TRBJ1-2; abundance: NA
CDR3aa: ASSRYTGDTEAF; v_gene: TRBV4-1; j_gene: TRBJ1-1; abundance: NA
CDR3aa: AIRSDDGLGLYNEQF; v_gene: TRBV10-3; j_gene: TRBJ2-1; abundance: NA
CDR3aa: SAREDTIQY; v_gene: TRBV20-1; j_gene: TRBJ2-4; abundance: many
CDR3aa: ASSPGPPTTSMNTEAF; v_gene: TRBV27; j_gene: TRBJ1-1; abundance: NA
CDR3aa: ASSSDRGLDGYT; v_gene: TRBV7-3; j_gene: TRBJ1-2; abundance: once
CDR3aa: SATSYNEQF; v_gene: TRBV20-1; j_gene: TRBJ2-1; abundance: NA
CDR3aa: ASRFYEQY; v_gene: TRBV12-2; j_gene: TRBJ2-7; abundance: NA
CDR3aa: ASSLVGGKQF; v_gene: TRBV11-3; j_gene: TRBJ2-1; abundance: NA
CDR3aa: ASSLWGHPNYGYT; v_gene: TRBV5-4; j_gene: TRBJ1-2; abundance: NA
CDR3aa: ASNALGTGNTIY; v_gene: TRBV7-9; j_gene: TRBJ1-3; abundance: NA
CDR3aa: ASSESRSGELF; v_gene: TRBV7-7; j_gene: TRBJ2-2; abundance: NA
CDR3aa: ASTQQALGYGYT; v_gene: TRBV28; j_gene: TRBJ1-2; abundance: NA
CDR3aa: ASSPKDSSGNTIY; v_gene: TRBV5-1; j_gene: TRBJ1-3; abundance: NA
CDR3aa: ASSYSRISYEQY; v_gene: TRBV6-5; j_gene: TRBJ2-7; abundance: NA
CDR3aa: ASSETGALRITEAF; v_gene: TRBV2; j_gene: TRBJ1-1; abundance: NA
CDR3aa: ASSFGAYQPQH; v_gene: TRBV27; j_gene: TRBJ1-5; abundance: NA
CDR3aa: ASTPSGTLSNEQF; v_gene: TRBV19; j_gene: TRBJ2-1; abundance: NA
CDR3aa: ASSYDGSQETQY; v_gene: TRBV6-6; j_gene: TRBJ2-5; abundance: NA
CDR3aa: ATSRMAGGGRDYGYT; v_gene: TRBV15; j_gene: TRBJ1-2; abundance: NA
CDR3aa: ASSIGQGRQETQY; v_gene: TRBV5-6; j_gene: TRBJ2-5; abundance: NA
CDR3aa: ASSRTPRLGDSYNEQF; v_gene: TRBV9; j_gene: TRBJ2-1; abundance: NA
CDR3aa: ASSLHFSRVGNTIY; v_gene: TRBV11-3; j_gene: TRBJ1-3; abundance: NA
CDR3aa: ASGDLAGGYTDTQY; v_gene: TRBV11-1; j_gene: TRBJ2-3; abundance: NA
CDR3aa: ASSQDATERNQPQH; v_gene: TRBV4-3; j_gene: TRBJ1-5; abundance: NA
CDR3aa: ASSYVGLAEAF; v_gene: TRBV6-6; j_gene: TRBJ1-1; abundance: once
CDR3aa: ASRTNNEQF; v_gene: TRBV6-5; j_gene: TRBJ2-1; abundance: NA